This passage covers 20 T cell receptor beta chains from one sample sequenced in a study of CD8+CD57+ T cells in acquired aplastic anemia. TCR beta VDJ and CDR3 were profiled, and genomic DNA was the template. TCRdb reprocessed the reads with MiXCR, giving one entry per CDR3 protein. Of a few hundred thousand distinct CDR3 sequences in the sample, over 55% were seen once. Sequencing was performed on sorted CD4+, CD8+, or CD8+CD57+ T cells (not recorded which) from PBMCs. The receptors were gathered from a human donor in good health.

The chain recombines TRBV20-1 with TRBJ2-3; D might be TRBD1 (6 bases). V was trimmed by 1 base and J by 6 bases, leaving 23 bases between them. The germline gives CDR1 DFQATT, CDR2 SNEGSKA (reference sequence). This CDR3 contains 17 residues. Here the CDR3 reads CSARVLRDTGPGDTQYF. CDR3 sequence (DNA): TGCAGTGCTAGAGTCCTCCGGGACACCGGACCCGGGGATACGCAGTATTTT.

This clonotype was seen at least ten times. The chain employs TRBV20-1 and TRBJ1-5; 8 nucleotides align to TRBD1. V shed 5 bases and J 0 bases; nucleotides not matched to a gene: 6. The V gene's germline CDR1 is DFQATT and CDR2 SNEGSKA (reference sequence). This CDR3 region has 15 residues. CDR3 in amino acids: CSAADRAYSNQPQHF. The CDR3 DNA follows: TGCAGTGCTGCGGACAGGGCGTATAGCAATCAGCCCCAGCATTTT.

The genes are TRBV18 and TRBJ2-7, with 8 bases lining up with TRBD2. The V gene's germline CDR1 is KGHSH and CDR2 LQKENI. This CDR3 is 14 amino acids long. The V gene end was trimmed by 3 bases and the J gene end by 6 bases; junction bases not matched to a gene: 7. CDR3 sequence reads: CASSPGGRRFEQYF. CDR3 nucleotide sequence: TGTGCCAGCTCACCGGGCGGGAGGCGGTTCGAGCAGTACTTC.

Concerning this clonotype itself: The junction shows a germline mismatch at one end, possibly a read error. The chain has TRBV10-3 and TRBJ2-5; D possibly corresponds to TRBD2 (5 bases). The CDR3 contains 15 residues. Germline V gives CDR1 ENHRY, CDR2 SYGVKD. In nucleotides, the CDR3 is TGTGCCAGCAGTTTAGCGCGTCCTAGGAGAGAGACCCAGTACTTC. Amino acids: CASSLARPRRETQYF.

The rearrangement uses TRBV2 and TRBJ1-6; 8 positions match TRBD1. This CDR3 has 13 residues. Germline V CDR1 and CDR2: SNHLY, FYNNEI. With 4 bases clipped from V and 9 bases from J, the junction kept 2 bases outside the gene matches. CDR3 DNA sequence: TGTGCCAGCAGTGGACAGGGGAGTTCACCCCTCCACTTT. Translating it yields CASSGQGSSPLHF. Complete variable domain (other parts from reference TRBV2 and TRBJ1-6): EPEVTQTPSHQVTQMGQEVILRCVPISNHLYFYWYRQILGQKVEFLVSFYNNEISEKSEIFDDQFSVERPDGSNFTLKIRSTKLEDSAMYFCASSGQGSSPLHFGNGTRLTVT.

This chain joins TRBV20-1 and TRBJ2-1, with D possibly matching TRBD2 (5 bases). Germline lookup yields CDR1 DFQATT and CDR2 SNEGSKA (reference sequence). Trimming removed 3 bases at V and 10 bases at J, with 19 bases between. The CDR3 covers 14 residues. DNA for the CDR3: TGCAGTGCTAGTCGTCTAGCTTCGAGCCGAGAGCAGTTCTTC. Translation gives CSASRLASSREQFF.

At least ten counts were recorded for this clonotype. This sequence joins TRBV5-8 and TRBJ2-7; D is tentatively TRBD1 or TRBD2 (6 bases each). The CDR3 has 13 amino acids. The germline V gene encodes CDR1 SGHTS and CDR2 YDEGEE. The ends were cut back, 2 bases at V and 2 bases at J, with 8 bases in the middle. CDR3 protein: CASSFGGPYEQYF. The CDR3 coding sequence is TGTGCCAGCAGCTTCGGGGGCCCCTACGAGCAGTACTTC.

This clonotype was observed once. The chain carries TRBV7-9 and TRBJ2-7; D possibly matches TRBD1 or TRBD2 (6 bases each). V dropped 2 bases and J dropped 3 bases, with 14 bases sitting between them. Per the germline V gene, CDR1 is SEHNR and CDR2 is FQNEAQ (reference sequence). This CDR3 has 15 residues. The DNA for the CDR3 is TGTGCCAGCAGCTTATTCGAGGGGGGCATCTACGAGCAGTACTTC. It specifies CASSLFEGGIYEQYF.

V usage is TRBV7-2 and J usage is TRBJ2-5, with TRBD2 matching over 9 bases. Per the germline V gene, CDR1 is SGHTA and CDR2 is FQGNSA. This CDR3 is 14 amino acids long. The ends lost 4 bases at V and 3 bases at J; junction bases unmatched: 3. CDR3 sequence: CASSSSGDEETQYF. As DNA, the CDR3 is TGTGCCAGCAGCTCTAGCGGGGACGAAGAGACCCAGTACTTC.

This chain connects TRBV5-1 to TRBJ1-4, with 7 bases fitting TRBD1. The CDR3 is made up of 15 amino acids. The germline CDR1 and CDR2 sequences are SGHRS and YFSETQ. V shed 4 bases, J shed 8 bases, and the junction held 11 bases outside the gene matches. As DNA, the CDR3 is TGCGCCAGCAGCGCTTCCGGGACAGCGAGAGAAAAACTGTTTTTT. Protein sequence: CASSASGTAREKLFF.

This chain connects TRBV7-2 to TRBJ2-7; TRBD2 matches 16 bases. The trim removed 4 bases at V and 0 bases at J, leaving 6 bases unmatched. This CDR3 comprises 18 residues. Germline CDR1 SGHTA, CDR2 FQGNSA. CDR3 amino acids: CASSWGLAGGRISYEQYF. The CDR3 bases are TGTGCCAGCAGCTGGGGACTAGCGGGGGGGCGGATCTCCTACGAGCAGTACTTC.

This clonotype was picked up many times. The chain combines TRBV5-4 with TRBJ2-1, with 10 bases identical to TRBD2. The germline V gene encodes CDR1 SGHNT and CDR2 YYREEE (reference sequence). The V segment lost 0 bases and the J segment 2 bases; nucleotides outside the gene matches: 5. The CDR3 runs 17 residues. The CDR3 region is CASSLAPLAGPYNEQFF. As DNA, the CDR3 is TGTGCCAGCAGCTTGGCCCCACTAGCGGGACCCTACAATGAGCAGTTCTTC.

This clonotype occurred many times. The rearrangement joins TRBV12-3 or TRBV12-4 to TRBJ1-1, with D possibly TRBD1 on 5 matching bases. V lost 3 bases and J 4 bases, leaving 15 bases between the germline ends. The CDR3 runs to 15 residues. In DNA form, the CDR3 reads TGTGCCAGCAGTTTGGGGTTCGGGGGTTCCACTGAAGCTTTCTTT. This gives the protein CASSLGFGGSTEAFF.

This clonotype was seen repeatedly, ten times or more. CDR3 in amino acids: CASSLDDRVTDEAFF. The CDR3 bases are TGTGCCAGCAGCTTGGATGACAGGGTGACGGATGAAGCTTTCTTT. V gene TRBV5-6 combines with J gene TRBJ1-1; TRBD1 aligns across 7 bases. The junction had 9 bases not matched to a gene; V was cut back by 0 bases and J by 7 bases. The CDR3 sequence is 15 residues long. Per germline, CDR1 SGHDT and CDR2 YYEEEE.

This clonotype came up once. The conserved closing phenylalanine or tryptophan is absent in this CDR3, likely reflecting a read error. The chain carries TRBV12-5 and TRBJ1-5; D is perhaps TRBD1 (5 bases). Germline V CDR1 and CDR2: LGHNT, FRNRAP. This CDR3 comprises 13 residues. The V gene lost 7 bases and the J gene lost 6 bases, with 13 bases spanning the gap. CDR3 DNA: TGTGCTAGTGCCCGGGCAGGGCTTCAGCCCCAGCATCTT. Translating it yields CASARAGLQPQHL.

V usage is TRBV29-1 and J usage is TRBJ1-2, with D possibly being TRBD1 (5 bases). This CDR3 contains 15 residues. V lost 3 bases and J 0 bases, leaving 14 bases between the germline ends. Germline loops: CDR1 SQVTM, CDR2 ANQGSEA. CDR3 amino acids: CSVDSGGIANYGYTF. The CDR3 DNA reads as TGCAGCGTTGATAGCGGGGGGATAGCTAACTATGGCTACACCTTC.

The J gene is TRBJ2-3, the V gene TRBV2; D ambiguous. V lost 3 bases, J lost 5 bases, and 12 bases lay in between. The CDR3 has 14 residues. Germline CDR1 is SNHLY and CDR2 is FYNNEI. Here the CDR3 DNA reads TGTGCCAGCAGTGACAGCTCCCTGCGAGATACGCAGTATTTT. Amino acid sequence: CASSDSSLRDTQYF.

Comments on this clonotype: The germline gene is not matched at one end of the junction; a read error may be the cause. The chain has TRBV2 and TRBJ2-5; D is perhaps TRBD1 or TRBD2 (5 bases each). The CDR3 has 15 amino acids. Germline CDR1 reads SNHLY; CDR2 reads FYNNEI. The CDR3, as DNA: TGTGCCAGCAGTGGCGAGAGGGGAGTCCAAGAGACCCGGTACTTC. It translates to CASSGERGVQETRYF.

On this clonotype itself: Since no conserved phenylalanine or tryptophan closes the CDR3, a read error is the likely cause. Here the CDR3 reads CASSEGQGMNTEAFL. In DNA, the CDR3 is TGCGCCAGCAGTGAAGGACAGGGAATGAACACTGAAGCTTTCCTT. This chain joins TRBV10-2 and TRBJ1-1; TRBD1 aligns across 8 bases. The CDR3 contains 15 residues. Trimming cost V 3 bases and J 0 bases; bases outside gene matches: 3. Germline loops: CDR1 WSHSY, CDR2 SAAADI.

The table lists this clonotype with many counts. The rearrangement joins TRBV6-4 to TRBJ2-4; D gene ambiguous. CDR3 size: 11 residues. Germline V gene sequence: CDR1 MRHNA, CDR2 SNTAGT. Trimming pared 5 bases from V and 13 bases from J, leaving 12 bases between. The DNA for the CDR3 is TGTGCCAGCAGTTGGACCCCGGCCCAGTACTTC. This codes for CASSWTPAQYF.